This T cell receptor beta chain came from a study of cytomegalovirus exposure and HLA in healthy donors. Whole-study results and caveats: Presence/absence comparisons presumed near-even sequencing depth among donors. It was only CMV serostatus that was available as immune exposure information. With high specificity and sensitivity, the classifier reportedly diagnosed cytomegalovirus status.

Of note for this clone: Its specificity is not known.

Donors had nominal health at sampling but likely had unrecorded immune exposures. Both 60 Vbeta primers and 13 Jbeta primers went into the PCR. Profiled with immunoSEQ multiplex PCR; TCRdb holds only in-frame clones, not every one. The sample holds about 130,000 clones, 75% to 80% seen once. Trimming took 5 bases from V and 2 from J, leaving 18 bases between them. This CDR3 is built from 16 residues. Germline V lookup: CDR1 MNHEY, CDR2 SMNVEV (reference sequence). This receptor was obtained from a man in his thirties or forties in good health and CMV-seronegative. The specimen sequenced was PBMCs. The chain combines TRBV27 with TRBJ1-1; D possibly corresponds to TRBD1 (6 bases). The CDR3 loop reads CASSPLGGLINTEAFF. DNA for the CDR3: TGTGCCAGCAGTCCCTTGGGGGGGCTTATTAACACTGAAGCTTTCTTT.